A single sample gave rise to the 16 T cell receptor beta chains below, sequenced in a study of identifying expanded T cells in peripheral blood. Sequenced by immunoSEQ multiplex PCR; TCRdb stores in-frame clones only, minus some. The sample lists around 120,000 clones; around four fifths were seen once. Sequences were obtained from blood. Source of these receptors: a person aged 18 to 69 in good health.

CDR3 in amino acids: CASGPGQPGNTEAFF. CDR3 coding DNA: TGCGCCAGCGGCCCGGGACAGCCCGGAAACACTGAAGCTTTCTTT. The rearrangement links TRBV5-1 to TRBJ1-1; TRBD1 matches 7 bases. Germline values: CDR1 SGHRS, CDR2 YFSETQ. The trim removed 7 bases at V and 2 bases at J, leaving 11 bases unmatched. The CDR3 is 15 residues long.

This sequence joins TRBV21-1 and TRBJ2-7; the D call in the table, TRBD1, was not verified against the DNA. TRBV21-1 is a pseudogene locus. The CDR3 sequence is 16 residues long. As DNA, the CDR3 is TGTGCCAGCAGCAAGAGCCCGGACAGAAATACCTACGAGCAGTACTTC. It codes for CASSKSPDRNTYEQYF.

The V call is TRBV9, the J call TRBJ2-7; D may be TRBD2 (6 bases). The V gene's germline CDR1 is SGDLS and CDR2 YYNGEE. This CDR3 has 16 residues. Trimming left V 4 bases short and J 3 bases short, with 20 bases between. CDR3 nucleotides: TGTGCCAGCAGCCCATTCGGAGCTAGCGACATCTACGAGCAGTACTTC. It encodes CASSPFGASDIYEQYF. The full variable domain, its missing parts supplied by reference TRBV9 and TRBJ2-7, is DSGVTQTPKHLITATGQRVTLRCSPRSGDLSVYWYQQSLDQGLQFLIQYYNGEERAKGNILERFSAQQFPDLHSELNLSSLELGDSALYFCASSPFGASDIYEQYFGPGTRLTVT.

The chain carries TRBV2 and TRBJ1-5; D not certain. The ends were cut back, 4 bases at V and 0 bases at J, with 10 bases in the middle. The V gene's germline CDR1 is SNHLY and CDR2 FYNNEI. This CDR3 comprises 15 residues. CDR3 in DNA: TGTGCCAGCAGTGCACAGTCTGGTAGCAATCAGCCCCAGCATTTT. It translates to CASSAQSGSNQPQHF.

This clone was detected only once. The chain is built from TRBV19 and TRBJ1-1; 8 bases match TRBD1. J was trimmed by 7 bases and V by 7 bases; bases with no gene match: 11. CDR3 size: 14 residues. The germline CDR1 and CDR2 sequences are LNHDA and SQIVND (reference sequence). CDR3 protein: CASKKDRERGEAFF. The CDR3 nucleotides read TGTGCCAGTAAAAAGGACAGGGAAAGGGGTGAAGCTTTCTTT. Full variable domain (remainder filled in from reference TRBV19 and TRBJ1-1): DGGITQSPKYLFRKEGQNVTLSCEQNLNHDAMYWYRQDPGQGLRLIYYSQIVNDFQKGDIAEGYSVSREKKESFPLTVTSAQKNPTAFYLCASKKDRERGEAFFGQGTRLTVV.

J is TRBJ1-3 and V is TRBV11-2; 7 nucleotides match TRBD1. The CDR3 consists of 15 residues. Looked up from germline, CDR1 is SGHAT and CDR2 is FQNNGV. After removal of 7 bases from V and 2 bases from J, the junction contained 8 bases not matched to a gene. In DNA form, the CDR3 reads TGTGCCAGCATTAGGGACAGAAAAACTGGAAACACCATATATTTT. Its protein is CASIRDRKTGNTIYF.

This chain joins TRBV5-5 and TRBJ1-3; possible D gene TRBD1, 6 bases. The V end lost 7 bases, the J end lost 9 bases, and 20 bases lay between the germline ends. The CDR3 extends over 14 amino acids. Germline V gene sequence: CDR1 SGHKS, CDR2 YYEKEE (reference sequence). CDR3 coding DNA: TGTGCCAGCGGCTGGGTAGGGACATTTAGCACCATATATTTT. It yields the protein CASGWVGTFSTIYF.

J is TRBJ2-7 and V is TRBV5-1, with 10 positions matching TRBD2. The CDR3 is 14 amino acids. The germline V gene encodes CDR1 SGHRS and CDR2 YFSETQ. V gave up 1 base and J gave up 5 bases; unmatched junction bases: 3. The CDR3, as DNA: TGCGCCAGCAGCTTGCCTAGCGGGGGCAACGAGCAGTACTTC. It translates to CASSLPSGGNEQYF.

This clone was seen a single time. The CDR3 here is CASSLDRGRAEAFF. The CDR3 nucleotides read TGTGCCAGCAGCTTAGATCGGGGTCGGGCTGAAGCTTTCTTT. The rearrangement joins TRBV7-2 to TRBJ1-1; D remains unclear. Germline V gives CDR1 SGHTA, CDR2 FQGNSA. V lost 1 base, J lost 6 bases, and 12 bases lay in between. The CDR3 contains 14 residues.

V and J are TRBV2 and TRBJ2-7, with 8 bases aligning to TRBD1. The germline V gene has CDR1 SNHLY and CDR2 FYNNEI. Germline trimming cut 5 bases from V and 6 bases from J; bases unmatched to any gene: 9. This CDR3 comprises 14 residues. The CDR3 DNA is TGTGCCAGCAGTTTCATGACAGGGGATGGCGAGCAGTACTTC. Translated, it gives CASSFMTGDGEQYF.

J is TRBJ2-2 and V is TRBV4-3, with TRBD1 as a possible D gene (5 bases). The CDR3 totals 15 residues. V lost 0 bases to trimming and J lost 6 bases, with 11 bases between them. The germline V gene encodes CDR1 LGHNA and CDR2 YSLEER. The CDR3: CASSQDTRVAGELFF. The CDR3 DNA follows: TGCGCCAGCAGCCAAGATACCAGGGTGGCCGGGGAGCTGTTTTTT.

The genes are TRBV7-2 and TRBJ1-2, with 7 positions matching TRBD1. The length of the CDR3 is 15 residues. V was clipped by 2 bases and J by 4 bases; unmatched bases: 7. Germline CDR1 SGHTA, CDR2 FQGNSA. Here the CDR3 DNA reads TGTGCCAGCAGCTTAAGAGGGGGCGACCTCTATGGCTACACCTTC. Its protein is CASSLRGGDLYGYTF.

The CDR3 nucleotides read TGTGCCAGCAAGGAAGTTCCTGGAAACACCATATATTTT. This codes for CASKEVPGNTIYF. The chain is built from TRBV6-6 and TRBJ1-3, with D unclear. The CDR3 loop spans 13 amino acids. Germline V gives CDR1 MNHNY, CDR2 SVGAGI (reference sequence). V lost 7 bases and J lost 2, with 9 bases in between.

This CDR3 reads CASSTQFQGGETQYF. For the CDR3, the DNA is TGTGCCAGCAGCACACAATTCCAGGGTGGGGAGACCCAGTACTTC. The gene calls are TRBV7-9 and TRBJ2-5; D might be TRBD1 (5 bases). V lost 5 bases, J lost 5 bases, and 18 bases lay in between. The CDR3 loop spans 15 amino acids. CDR1 and CDR2 from the germline V gene are SEHNR and FQNEAQ (reference sequence).

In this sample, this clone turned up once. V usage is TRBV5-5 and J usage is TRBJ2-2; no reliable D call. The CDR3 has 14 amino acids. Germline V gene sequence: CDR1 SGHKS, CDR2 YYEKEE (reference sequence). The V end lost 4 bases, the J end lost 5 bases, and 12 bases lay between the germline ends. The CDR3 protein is CASSGGRPTGELFF. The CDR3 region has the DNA TGTGCCAGCAGCGGCGGCAGGCCTACCGGGGAGCTGTTTTTT.

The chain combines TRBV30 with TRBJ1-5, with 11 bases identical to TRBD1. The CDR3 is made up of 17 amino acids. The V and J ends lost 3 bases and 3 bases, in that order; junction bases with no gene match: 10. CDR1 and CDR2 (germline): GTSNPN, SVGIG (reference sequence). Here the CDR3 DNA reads TGTGCCTGGAGCAAAGGGGGGACAGGGGGGATCAATCAGCCCCAGCATTTT. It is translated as CAWSKGGTGGINQPQHF.